A selection of T cell receptor beta chains follows, all from one sample in a study of T-cell memory formation after mild COVID-19. TCRdb called the 5' RACE reads again in MiXCR, with one record for every CDR3 protein. The sample lists approximately 400,000 distinct CDR3 sequences, approximately 19% seen once, with roughly 21% in the top ten. Sequences were obtained from PBMCs or a T cell subset sorted from them (not recorded which). The receptors were sampled from a man aged 18-30 years who had mild COVID-19 (a few samples of this study predate the infection). Cell type and time point are not known. Both conserved end residues are part of each CDR3. The D gene is left open where the match is weak. A row's size may be missing; if present it is once, few, many or a size class.

TRBJ2-1 TRBV7-2 . . CASSLVAVGTNNEQFF TGTGCCAGCAGCTTAGTCGCGGTGGGGACGAACAATGAGCAGTTCTTC
TRBJ1-5 TRBV12-3/TRBV12-4 . . CASRGIDRNQPQHF TGTGCCAGCAGGGGTATCGACAGGAATCAGCCCCAGCATTTT
TRBJ1-5 TRBV12-3/TRBV12-4 . TRBD1 CASRADRVDGQPQHF TGTGCCAGCAGAGCCGACAGGGTGGACGGACAGCCCCAGCATTTT
TRBJ1-6 TRBV6-2/TRBV6-3 . . CASSYAGNNSPLHF TGTGCCAGCAGTTACGCAGGGAACAATTCACCCCTCCACTTT
TRBJ1-3 TRBV6-6 few . CASSPLPENTIYF TGTGCCAGCAGCCCCTTACCCGAAAACACCATATATTTT
TRBJ1-1 TRBV5-8 few TRBD1 CASSEIGTGGTEAFF TGTGCCAGCAGCGAAATTGGGACAGGGGGCACTGAAGCTTTCTTT
TRBJ2-3 TRBV5-1 few TRBD2 CASSLQTSGVTDTQYF TGCGCCAGCAGCCTGCAGACTAGCGGGGTCACAGATACGCAGTATTTT
TRBJ2-7 TRBV19 few TRBD1 CASRRRDRAYEQYF TGTGCCAGTAGGAGAAGGGACAGAGCCTACGAGCAGTACTTC
TRBJ2-3 TRBV10-3 many TRBD2 CAIRRLAGTDTQYF TGTGCCATCCGGAGACTAGCGGGCACAGATACGCAGTATTTT
TRBJ1-1 TRBV5-1 many . CASSSLDRNTEAFF TGCGCCAGCAGCTCCTTGGACAGGAACACTGAAGCTTTCTTT
TRBJ2-3 TRBV9 few TRBD2 CASSGGGGGTDTQYF TGTGCCAGCAGCGGCGGGGGGGGAGGCACAGATACGCAGTATTTT
TRBJ2-7 TRBV10-3 . . CDISDRNYEQYF TGTGACATCAGCGACCGTAACTACGAGCAGTACTTC
TRBJ2-5 TRBV2 . TRBD1 CASSLDRAQETQYF TGTGCCAGCAGCCTGGACAGGGCCCAAGAGACCCAGTACTTC
TRBJ2-3 TRBV24-1 . TRBD1 CATSDPQGAGTDTQYF TGTGCCACCAGTGATCCCCAGGGGGCTGGTACGGATACGCAGTATTTT
TRBJ1-2 TRBV27 . . CASSFAEARRVYGYTF TGTGCCAGCAGTTTTGCCGAGGCCCGCAGGGTCTATGGCTACACCTTC
TRBJ1-1 TRBV6-5 few TRBD1 CATRTGRNTEAFF TGTGCCACAAGGACAGGGAGGAACACTGAAGCTTTCTTT
TRBJ1-3 TRBV15 . . CATSRDSGSGNTIYF TGTGCCACCAGCAGAGATTCAGGCTCTGGAAACACCATATATTTT
TRBJ2-7 TRBV12-3/TRBV12-4 many . CASSWLGSDEQYF TGTGCCAGCAGTTGGTTGGGGTCCGACGAGCAGTACTTC
TRBJ2-5 TRBV6-2/TRBV6-3 . . CASSYSLERGEETQYF TGTGCCAGCAGTTATAGTCTTGAACGGGGAGAAGAGACCCAGTACTTC
TRBJ2-3 TRBV7-8 . . CASQRRLTDTQYF TGTGCCAGCCAGCGGCGACTCACAGATACGCAGTATTTT
TRBJ2-1 TRBV29-1 few . CSVEDLGLENNEQFF TGCAGCGTTGAAGACCTGGGACTGGAGAACAATGAGCAGTTCTTC
TRBJ2-7 TRBV12-3/TRBV12-4 many . CASSFQSSYEQYF TGTGCCAGCAGTTTTCAGAGCTCCTACGAGCAGTACTTC
TRBJ2-4 TRBV7-9 few TRBD2 CASSQPGLEKNIQYF TGTGCCAGCAGTCAGCCTGGACTAGAAAAAAACATTCAGTACTTC
TRBJ2-2 TRBV7-9 few . CASSSIPIVSGELFF TGTGCCAGCAGCTCGATCCCCATCGTCTCCGGGGAGCTGTTTTTT
TRBJ2-3 TRBV5-1 few . CASSMDGADTQYF TGCGCCAGCAGCATGGACGGAGCAGATACGCAGTATTTT
TRBJ2-1 TRBV4-3 . TRBD2 CASSQSTSGYNEQFF TGCGCCAGCAGCCAATCGACTAGCGGATACAATGAGCAGTTCTTC
TRBJ2-5 TRBV5-1 . . CASSLQVAGETQYF TGCGCCAGCAGCTTGCAGGTGGCTGGAGAGACCCAGTACTTC
TRBJ2-3 TRBV9 . TRBD1 CASSVALTLGGPDTQYF TGTGCCAGCAGCGTAGCTCTGACTCTAGGGGGCCCAGATACGCAGTATTTT
TRBJ2-5 TRBV2 . . CASSGVDQETQYF TGTGCCAGCAGTGGCGTAGACCAAGAGACCCAGTACTTC
TRBJ1-1 TRBV28 . . CASSPTPGGGEAFF TGTGCCAGCAGTCCCACCCCCGGGGGAGGTGAAGCTTTCTTT
TRBJ2-2 TRBV11-2 few . CASSFPEYTGELFF TGTGCCAGCAGCTTTCCCGAGTACACCGGGGAGCTGTTTTTT
TRBJ1-5 TRBV20-1 . . CSASRGSNQPQHF TGCAGTGCCAGCAGGGGTAGCAATCAGCCCCAGCATTTT
TRBJ2-2 TRBV6-2/TRBV6-3 . . CASTGGRYTGELFF TGTGCCAGCACCGGAGGGCGGTACACCGGGGAGCTGTTTTTT
TRBJ1-1 TRBV5-1 . TRBD1 CASSGRGPNTEAFF TGCGCCAGCAGTGGCAGGGGGCCGAACACTGAAGCTTTCTTT
TRBJ2-1 TRBV7-2 . TRBD2 CASSLVGRLAGANEQFF TGTGCCAGCAGCTTAGTCGGTCGGCTAGCGGGGGCCAATGAGCAGTTCTTC
TRBJ2-2 TRBV5-1 . . CASSPDSWGYTGELFF TGCGCCAGCAGCCCAGACAGTTGGGGGTACACCGGGGAGCTGTTTTTT
TRBJ1-6 TRBV18 . . CASSPGTGVAALHF TGTGCCAGCTCACCAGGGACGGGGGTTGCGGCCCTCCACTTT
TRBJ1-5 TRBV7-2 . . CASSFDRVKGQPQHF TGTGCCAGCAGCTTCGACAGAGTGAAGGGTCAGCCCCAGCATTTT
TRBJ1-2 TRBV12-3/TRBV12-4 few . CASSLGHPLYGYTF TGTGCCAGCAGTTTGGGCCACCCCCTCTATGGCTACACCTTC
TRBJ1-5 TRBV3-1 . . CASSQFGYSNQPQHF TGTGCCAGCAGCCAATTCGGCTATAGCAATCAGCCCCAGCATTTT
TRBJ2-5 TRBV2 . . CAGGKGEIETQYF TGTGCCGGCGGTAAAGGGGAAATAGAGACCCAGTACTTC
TRBJ2-5 TRBV5-4 few . CASKTEGGETQYF TGTGCCAGCAAGACAGAAGGAGGGGAGACCCAGTACTTC
TRBJ2-5 TRBV20-1 . TRBD1 CSGGDRVIKETQYF TGCAGTGGCGGAGACAGGGTGATAAAAGAGACCCAGTACTTC
TRBJ1-1 TRBV12-3/TRBV12-4 few TRBD1 CASSLRPGGTEAFF TGTGCCAGCAGTTTAAGGCCAGGGGGCACTGAAGCTTTCTTT
TRBJ1-5 TRBV6-5 . . CASSYSSGGQPQHF TGTGCCAGCAGTTACTCGAGCGGAGGACAGCCCCAGCATTTT
TRBJ2-7 TRBV6-6 . . CASTMTTYEQYF TGTGCCAGCACCATGACGACCTACGAGCAGTACTTC